These 15 T cell receptor beta chains were sequenced from one sample in a study of radiotherapy plus CTLA-4 blockade in lung cancer. Clones were sequenced by immunoSEQ multiplex PCR, and TCRdb holds only the in-frame ones, with some missing. The sample holds approximately 33,000 clones, about 72% seen once. This material consisted of peripheral blood, taken from a patient treated with radiotherapy plus ipilimumab. These receptors were obtained from a human donor with non-small cell lung cancer who had stable disease on radiotherapy plus ipilimumab.

This sequence joins TRBV18 and TRBJ2-2; D ambiguous. V was pared by 0 bases and J by 3 bases, with 5 bases between. This CDR3 is built from 14 residues. Germline V gene data show CDR1 as KGHSH and CDR2 as LQKENI. In nucleotides, the CDR3 is TGTGCCAGCTCACCACCGTCCGACACCGGGGAGCTGTTTTTT. Its protein product is CASSPPSDTGELFF.

The chain uses TRBV19 and TRBJ2-6; D not resolved. Trimming shortened V by 7 bases and J by 3 bases, and 13 bases separated the two germline ends. The CDR3 length is 15 residues. Germline CDR1 reads LNHDA; CDR2 reads SQIVND (reference sequence). Here the CDR3 reads CASTPTRGGANVLTF. For the CDR3, the DNA is TGTGCCAGTACTCCTACCCGCGGTGGGGCCAACGTCCTGACTTTC. The full variable domain, with the rest looked up from reference TRBV19 and TRBJ2-6, is DGGITQSPKYLFRKEGQNVTLSCEQNLNHDAMYWYRQDPGQGLRLIYYSQIVNDFQKGDIAEGYSVSREKKESFPLTVTSAQKNPTAFYLCASTPTRGGANVLTFGAGSRLTVL.

The chain uses TRBV5-1 and TRBJ2-5; TRBD2 aligns across 9 bases. V lost 6 bases to trimming and J lost 5 bases; unmatched junction nucleotides: 14. Germline CDR1 SGHRS, CDR2 YFSETQ. The CDR3 has 16 amino acids. The chain's CDR3 is CASTSAGGGASETQYF. In DNA form, the CDR3 reads TGCGCCAGCACTAGCGCTGGCGGGGGGGCTTCGGAGACCCAGTACTTC. Combining the CDR3 with reference TRBV5-1 and TRBJ2-5 gives the whole variable domain KAGVTQTPRYLIKTRGQQVTLSCSPISGHRSVSWYQQTPGQGLQFLFEYFSETQRNKGNFPGRFSGRQFSNSRSEMNVSTLELGDSALYLCASTSAGGGASETQYFGPGTRLLVL.

The gene calls are TRBV5-4 and TRBJ1-3; D is unclear. Germline CDR1 reads SGHNT; CDR2 reads YYREEE (reference sequence). Trimming removed 4 bases at V and 0 bases at J, with 17 bases between. The length of the CDR3 is 17 residues. The CDR3 loop reads CASSHLKGPSSGNTIYF. In nucleotides, the CDR3 is TGTGCCAGCAGCCACCTCAAAGGGCCCAGCTCTGGAAACACCATATATTTT.

Regarding this clone: The junction departs from the called germline gene at one end, perhaps through a read error. The rearrangement uses TRBV2 and TRBJ1-5; D is possibly TRBD1 (6 bases). CDR3 length: 14 amino acids. The V gene's germline CDR1 is SNHLY and CDR2 FYNNEI. The CDR3 spells CAGSPGQSNQPQHF. The CDR3 bases are TGTGCCGGCAGCCCCGGACAGAGCAATCAGCCCCAGCATTTT.

The chain links TRBV4-2 to TRBJ1-4, with 7 bases matching TRBD1. Germline lookup yields CDR1 LGHNA and CDR2 YNFKEQ. The V segment lost 0 bases and the J segment 6 bases; nucleotides outside the gene matches: 4. The CDR3 is 15 residues long. The CDR3 coding sequence is TGTGCCAGCAGCCAAGAGTACAGGGGAGATGAAAAACTGTTTTTT. It yields the protein CASSQEYRGDEKLFF.

This clone has just a few counts. This rearrangement joins TRBV6-1 to TRBJ1-5; D gene unclear. CDR1 and CDR2 from the germline V gene are MNHNS and SASEGT. V shed 6 bases and J shed 2 bases, with 11 bases lying between them. The CDR3 consists of 14 residues. The CDR3: CASRATDGNQPQHF. Written as DNA, the CDR3 is TGTGCCAGCAGAGCCACGGATGGCAATCAGCCCCAGCATTTT.

The CDR3 DNA reads as TGCGCCACCACGAGTAGCGGGGGGCAAGAGACCCAGTACTTC. It codes for CATTSSGGQETQYF. The rearrangement links TRBV10-2 to TRBJ2-5; 10 bases are shared with TRBD2. Unmatched junction bases numbered 7, after V lost 10 bases and J lost 2 bases. Germline values: CDR1 WSHSY, CDR2 SAAADI. This CDR3 is built from 14 residues.

CDR3 region: CASSQLFYGYTF. CDR3 DNA sequence: TGTGCCAGCAGCCAACTTTTCTATGGCTACACCTTC. The rearrangement links TRBV25-1 to TRBJ1-2; the D is unclear. The CDR3 is made up of 12 amino acids. Trimming pared 6 bases from V and 4 bases from J, leaving 9 bases between. Germline-derived CDR1 and CDR2 are MGHDK and SYGVNS.

Of note for this clone: Other DNA sequences of this sample code for an identical CDR3. The chain recombines TRBV7-6 with TRBJ1-1; possible D gene TRBD1, 6 bases. Germline-derived CDR1 and CDR2 are SGHVS and FNYEAQ. The CDR3 runs 14 residues. V lost 5 bases, J lost 0 bases, and 10 bases lay in between. The CDR3, as DNA: TGTGCCAGCAGCCCCGGGACACTGAACACTGAAGCTTTCTTT. Its translation: CASSPGTLNTEAFF.

This clone occurred once. The chain employs TRBV18 and TRBJ1-1, with D hard to call. CDR3 size: 16 residues. CDR1 KGHSH and CDR2 LQKENI come from the germline V gene. V was pared by 2 bases and J by 0 bases, with 13 bases between. CDR3 amino acids: CASSPGFLAMNTEAFF. The CDR3 DNA is TGTGCCAGCTCACCAGGGTTCCTCGCGATGAACACTGAAGCTTTCTTT.

This chain links TRBV27 with TRBJ1-5, with a possible D match to TRBD1 (5 bases). The V end lost 5 bases, the J end lost 4 bases, and 21 bases lay between the germline ends. Germline V lookup: CDR1 MNHEY, CDR2 SMNVEV (reference sequence). The CDR3 consists of 17 residues. CDR3 in amino acids: CASSAFLTGGINQPQHF. DNA for the CDR3: TGTGCCAGCAGTGCTTTTCTGACGGGGGGGATTAATCAGCCCCAGCATTTT.

The J gene is TRBJ1-6, the V gene TRBV5-1, with TRBD1 as a possible D gene (5 bases). Germline loops: CDR1 SGHRS, CDR2 YFSETQ. The length of the CDR3 is 14 residues. V dropped 2 bases and J dropped 8 bases, with 11 bases sitting between them. The CDR3: CASSFGARDSPLHF. The CDR3 nucleotides are TGCGCCAGCAGCTTTGGGGCCCGGGATTCACCCCTCCACTTT.

This clone appeared a few times. The rearrangement links TRBV10-3 to TRBJ1-3, with D hard to call. CDR1 and CDR2 from the germline V gene are ENHRY and SYGVKD. Trimming stripped 8 bases from V and 0 bases from J, with 20 bases between. This CDR3 is built from 17 residues. This CDR3 is CAIRTRQGSSSGNTIYF. CDR3 DNA: TGTGCCATCCGAACGAGACAAGGATCATCCTCTGGAAACACCATATATTTT.

The chain has TRBV7-7 and TRBJ1-4; TRBD1 matches 8 bases. Looked up from germline, CDR1 is SSHAT and CDR2 is FNYEAQ (reference sequence). V lost 1 base to trimming and J lost 7 bases; unmatched junction nucleotides: 5. The CDR3 contains 15 residues. The CDR3: CASSLVQGAGEKLFF. CDR3 nucleotides: TGTGCCAGCAGCTTAGTGCAGGGGGCGGGTGAAAAACTGTTTTTT.